This T cell receptor (beta chain) came from a study of molecular identifiers for immune sequencing clone quantification. TCRdb reprocessed the PCR reads with MiXCR, giving one entry per CDR3 protein. Among about 100,000 distinct CDR3 sequences, around 30% were seen once, and the ten largest hold about 9.1%. Germline CDR1 SGHVS, CDR2 FNYEAQ. The length of the CDR3 is 18 residues. V lost 5 bases and J lost 4; bases outside the gene matches: 10. This clonotype was sampled from a human donor in good health. Some libraries in this study had Jurkat cell RNA spiked in. The sequenced sample was naive CD8+ T cells from blood, with Jurkat cell RNA spiked in. The subset is: FACS-sorted CD8+CD4-CCR7+CD45RA+ naive T cells. The rearrangement uses TRBV7-6 and TRBJ2-1; 14 nucleotides match TRBD2. The CDR3 bases are TGTGCCAGCAGCCCTTACCTTAGACTAGCGGGAGGGTACAATGAGCAGTTCTTC. Amino acids: CASSPYLRLAGGYNEQFF.